A single T cell receptor (beta chain) is shown here with its context. The data belong to a study of T cell changes during pregnancy in multiple sclerosis. Some clones are missing from TCRdb's copy, which holds only in-frame ones; the method was immunoSEQ multiplex PCR. The top ten hold 0.7% to 0.9% of the sample, which has 80,000 to 130,000 clones, 90% to 95% seen once. This sample comprised peripheral blood, obtained before pregnancy. This TCR came from a female donor with multiple sclerosis, enrolled in a pregnancy study.

The CDR3 DNA reads as TGCGCCAGCAGCCAGGCCCCGGGACAGAACACTGAAGCTTTCTTT. Translating it yields CASSQAPGQNTEAFF. The chain is built from TRBV4-3 and TRBJ1-1, with D possibly TRBD1 on 6 matching bases. The germline gives CDR1 LGHNA, CDR2 YSLEER. Trimming shortened V by 3 bases and J by 1 base, and 12 bases separated the two germline ends. The CDR3 is made up of 15 amino acids.